This T cell receptor (beta chain) is from a study of T cells expressing NK-cell markers. Study summary: In the group of eight sequenced donors, seven were HCMV-seropositive and one was seronegative.

General study results and limits: The CD3+CD56-NKG2C+ fraction was also led by these clonotypes in several donors. It was still unclear whether expanded NKG2C+ T cell clones were HCMV specific.

Worth noting for this clonotype: Its specificity is not known.

CDR3 length: 21 residues. Germline values: CDR1 SQVTM, CDR2 ANQGSEA. For TCR beta, cDNA was produced by 5'RACE template switching with UMIs. For each CDR3 protein, TCRdb gives one entry from its re-call of the 5' RACE reads, without DNA. Its listing shows around 100,000 distinct CDR3 sequences. This clonotype originated in a woman aged 18-70 years in good health. The chain has TRBV29-1 and TRBJ2-1; the D gene TCRdb calls, TRBD1, cannot be checked with no DNA. Sequenced sample: blood T cells: a sorted CD56 or NKG2C T cell subset, CD4+ or CD8+ T cells, or bulk PBMC T cells (not recorded which). The CDR3 sequence: CSVGAGLDWGGKLSSYNEQFF.